Each of the 23 T cell receptor beta chains below was sequenced from the same sample in a study of cytomegalovirus exposure and HLA in healthy donors. PCR involved 60 Vbeta and 13 Jbeta primers. The protocol was immunoSEQ multiplex PCR, while the TCRdb copy is restricted to in-frame clones and leaves out a portion. The sample lists approximately 120,000 clones; just under 75% were seen once. Sequences were obtained from PBMCs. The receptors here all came from a man in his sixties in good health and CMV-seropositive.

The V and J genes are TRBV2 and TRBJ2-2; possibly TRBD2 for D (6 bases). The CDR3 totals 15 residues. V was clipped by 7 bases and J by 5 bases, with 17 bases between them. Germline lookup yields CDR1 SNHLY and CDR2 FYNNEI. CDR3 DNA sequence: TGTGCCAGCACGCTGGAGGAGGGGTATACCGGGGAGCTGTTTTTT. It specifies CASTLEEGYTGELFF.

The CDR3 is CASSLVLSGGGRETQYF. DNA for the CDR3: TGCGCCAGCAGCTTGGTGCTCAGCGGGGGGGGTCGAGAGACCCAGTACTTC. This chain uses TRBV5-1 with TRBJ2-5, with 10 bases fitting TRBD2. CDR3 length: 17 amino acids. Unmatched junction bases numbered 9, after V lost 0 bases and J lost 4 bases. Germline values: CDR1 SGHRS, CDR2 YFSETQ.

V usage is TRBV5-1 and J usage is TRBJ1-4; the D is unclear. Trimming removed 4 bases at V and 3 bases at J, with 13 bases between. This CDR3 is built from 15 residues. Germline lookup yields CDR1 SGHRS and CDR2 YFSETQ. The CDR3, as DNA: TGCGCCAGCAGCGTAGGGAGCTTTGCTAATGAAAAACTGTTTTTT. It is translated as CASSVGSFANEKLFF.

The genes are TRBV30 and TRBJ1-6; TRBD1 agrees at 9 bases. Per germline, CDR1 GTSNPN and CDR2 SVGIG (reference sequence). The length of the CDR3 is 12 residues. The CDR3, as DNA: TGTGCGATCGGGACAGGGAGTTCACCCCTCCACTTT. This encodes CAIGTGSSPLHF.

This chain joins TRBV11-2 and TRBJ1-1; D may be TRBD1 (5 bases). The V end lost 6 bases, the J end lost 0 bases, and 20 bases lay between the germline ends. The CDR3 loop spans 17 amino acids. Germline-derived CDR1 and CDR2 are SGHAT and FQNNGV. The CDR3 spells CASSIPKTAGMNTEAFF. The CDR3 coding sequence is TGTGCCAGCAGTATACCCAAAACAGCAGGGATGAACACTGAAGCTTTCTTT.

CDR3 region: CASIKRDTDTQYF. For the CDR3, the DNA is TGTGCCAGCATAAAACGAGACACAGATACGCAGTATTTT. The chain couples TRBV6-5 to TRBJ2-3; D ambiguous. This CDR3 comprises 13 residues. Germline V lookup: CDR1 MNHEY, CDR2 SVGAGI. The ends were cut back, 7 bases at V and 2 bases at J, with 10 bases in the middle.

The V call is TRBV18, the J call TRBJ2-7, with 8 bases fitting TRBD2. The CDR3 totals 15 residues. The germline V gene has CDR1 KGHSH and CDR2 LQKENI. Trimming at V came to 2 bases and at J to 2 bases, leaving 5 bases not matched to a gene. The CDR3 nucleotides are TGTGCCAGCTCACCAACGGGGGGGGTTACCTACGAGCAGTACTTC. The encoded protein is CASSPTGGVTYEQYF.

The chain carries TRBV5-1 and TRBJ1-5; D call uncertain. CDR1 and CDR2 from the germline V gene are SGHRS and YFSETQ. The CDR3 spans 14 residues. The V end was cut by 1 base, the J end by 3 bases, with 8 bases between. CDR3 region: CASSLSGYNQPQHF. The CDR3 nucleotides are TGCGCCAGCAGCTTGAGCGGGTACAATCAGCCCCAGCATTTT. Full variable domain (rest looked up from reference TRBV5-1 and TRBJ1-5): KAGVTQTPRYLIKTRGQQVTLSCSPISGHRSVSWYQQTPGQGLQFLFEYFSETQRNKGNFPGRFSGRQFSNSRSEMNVSTLELGDSALYLCASSLSGYNQPQHFGDGTRLSIL.

The chain combines TRBV28 with TRBJ2-3; 8 bases are a match to TRBD2. This CDR3 contains 15 residues. The J segment lost 7 bases and the V segment lost 6 bases, leaving 12 bases of the junction unmatched. Per germline, CDR1 MDHEN and CDR2 SYDVKM. The CDR3 DNA is TGTGCCAGCAGCTTCGGACTAGCAGTGAGCTATACGCAGTATTTT. Protein sequence: CASSFGLAVSYTQYF.

The rearrangement joins TRBV18 to TRBJ1-5, with D unresolved. With 5 bases removed from V and 0 bases from J, the gap between germline ends came to 11 bases. The germline gives CDR1 KGHSH, CDR2 LQKENI. The CDR3 sequence is 15 residues long. For the CDR3, the DNA is TGTGCCAGCTCAGTATACGGAGATAGCAATCAGCCCCAGCATTTT. Translation: CASSVYGDSNQPQHF.

This clone was seen a few times. The chain is built from TRBV7-2 and TRBJ2-1; D is possibly TRBD2 (6 bases). Trimming cost V 1 base and J 9 bases, with 10 bases left between them. This CDR3 comprises 13 residues. Germline CDR1 is SGHTA and CDR2 is FQGNSA. This CDR3 is CASSLGRVGEQFF. The CDR3 DNA sequence: TGTGCCAGCAGCTTAGGGAGGGTCGGTGAGCAGTTCTTC. The full variable domain, completed using reference TRBV7-2 and TRBJ2-1, is GAGVSQSPSNKVTEKGKDVELRCDPISGHTALYWYRQSLGQGLEFLIYFQGNSAPDKSGLPSDRFSAERTGGSVSTLTIQRTQQEDSAVYLCASSLGRVGEQFFGPGTRLTVL.

V usage is TRBV10-3 and J usage is TRBJ2-7; D remains ambiguous. Trimming shortened V by 0 bases and J by 13 bases, and 19 bases separated the two germline ends. The CDR3 contains 14 residues. Germline lookup yields CDR1 ENHRY and CDR2 SYGVKD. This chain's CDR3 is CAISESNTPPGFYF. In DNA form, the CDR3 reads TGTGCCATCAGTGAGTCGAACACTCCCCCCGGGTTCTACTTC.

J is TRBJ2-1 and V is TRBV11-2; TRBD1 matches at 9 bases. V was pared by 5 bases and J by 0 bases, with 5 bases of the junction left unmatched. The CDR3 extends over 16 amino acids. CDR1 and CDR2 (germline): SGHAT, FQNNGV. CDR3 in amino acids: CASSPGTGSSYNEQFF. In nucleotides, the CDR3 is TGTGCCAGCAGCCCAGGGACAGGGAGCTCCTACAATGAGCAGTTCTTC.

The rearrangement joins TRBV6-1 to TRBJ2-2; TRBD1 agrees at 9 bases. V lost 6 bases and J lost 4; bases outside the gene matches: 6. Germline V CDR1 and CDR2: MNHNS, SASEGT. The CDR3 is made up of 15 amino acids. CDR3 in DNA: TGTGCCAGCAGCGCTCCGACAGGGGGCACCGGGGAGCTGTTTTTT. Encoded protein: CASSAPTGGTGELFF.

This clone has just a few counts. This chain joins TRBV5-5 and TRBJ1-1; D is uncertain. The V gene lost 4 bases and the J gene lost 2 bases, with 9 bases spanning the gap. CDR1 and CDR2 from the germline V gene are SGHKS and YYEKEE (reference sequence). There are 13 residues in the CDR3. CDR3 sequence: CASSTGINTEAFF. CDR3 coding DNA: TGTGCCAGCAGCACGGGGATCAACACTGAAGCTTTCTTT.

The chain links TRBV19 to TRBJ1-3; the D is unclear. Germline CDR1 is LNHDA and CDR2 is SQIVND (reference sequence). Trimming removed 7 bases at V and 0 bases at J, with 13 bases between. The length of the CDR3 is 15 residues. For the CDR3, the DNA is TGTGCCAGTAATCTCGCCCCAGACTCTGGAAACACCATATATTTT. This gives the protein CASNLAPDSGNTIYF.

The gene calls are TRBV27 and TRBJ1-2; 9 bases align to TRBD1. The germline V gene encodes CDR1 MNHEY and CDR2 SMNVEV (reference sequence). V gave up 6 bases and J gave up 0 bases; unmatched junction bases: 5. The CDR3 consists of 15 residues. The CDR3 loop is CASRRQGESNYGYTF. The CDR3 region has the DNA TGTGCCAGCAGGCGACAGGGGGAGTCTAACTATGGCTACACCTTC.

The chain recombines TRBV5-4 with TRBJ2-1; possible D gene TRBD2, 6 bases. V gave up 9 bases and J gave up 1 base, with 11 bases separating them. CDR1 is SGHNT and CDR2 is YYREEE in the germline V gene (reference sequence). This CDR3 is built from 13 residues. The DNA for the CDR3 is TGTGCCACCCGGGACTTTTCCTACAATGAGCAGTTCTTC. This gives the protein CATRDFSYNEQFF. Supplemented by reference TRBV5-4 and TRBJ2-1, the full variable domain reads ETGVTQSPTHLIKTRGQQVTLRCSSQSGHNTVSWYQQALGQGPQFIFQYYREEENGRGNFPPRFSGLQFPNYSSELNVNALELDDSALYLCATRDFSYNEQFFGPGTRLTVL.

The chain couples TRBV6-5 to TRBJ1-1; maybe TRBD1 (6 bases). V was pared by 4 bases and J by 0 bases, with 15 bases between. Germline V CDR1 and CDR2: MNHEY, SVGAGI. This CDR3 comprises 16 residues. The CDR3 region is CASSSTTGLMNTEAFF. The CDR3 nucleotides read TGTGCCAGCAGTTCTACCACAGGGTTAATGAACACTGAAGCTTTCTTT.

The chain has TRBV2 and TRBJ2-3; 12 bases are a match to TRBD2. The CDR3 is 17 residues long. J gave up 3 bases and V 4 bases, and 8 bases lay outside the gene matches. CDR1 and CDR2 from the germline V gene are SNHLY and FYNNEI. CDR3 loop: CASSGLAGGLGTDTQYF. DNA of the CDR3: TGTGCCAGCAGTGGGCTAGCGGGGGGGCTCGGGACAGATACGCAGTATTTT. The whole variable domain, filled in from reference TRBV2 and TRBJ2-3, reads EPEVTQTPSHQVTQMGQEVILRCVPISNHLYFYWYRQILGQKVEFLVSFYNNEISEKSEIFDDQFSVERPDGSNFTLKIRSTKLEDSAMYFCASSGLAGGLGTDTQYFGPGTRLTVL.

This clone was seen a handful of times. This chain links TRBV19 with TRBJ2-5; 9 bases are shared with TRBD1. The J call may be faulty, since TRBJ2-7 better matches the DNA end. Germline assignment: CDR1 LNHDA and CDR2 SQIVND (reference sequence). The length of the CDR3 is 13 residues. CDR3 sequence: CASKGQGPYEQYF. The CDR3 coding sequence is TGTGCCAGTAAGGGACAGGGACCCTACGAGCAGTACTTC.

V gene TRBV4-2 combines with J gene TRBJ2-3, with D perhaps TRBD2 (5 bases). V was shortened by 2 bases and J by 5 bases, with 20 bases between the two germline ends. This CDR3 comprises 17 residues. Germline V gene sequence: CDR1 LGHNA, CDR2 YNFKEQ. CDR3 coding DNA: TGTGCCAGCAGCCAAACCCTTGCAACCCCGGGGATAGATACGCAGTATTTT. Its protein product is CASSQTLATPGIDTQYF.

Written as DNA, the CDR3 is TGTGCCAGCAGCACCGACAGGGCCGGCGATCAGCCCCAGCATTTT. Translation gives CASSTDRAGDQPQHF. The V gene is TRBV28, the J gene TRBJ1-5, with 7 bases fitting TRBD1. Germline V gives CDR1 MDHEN, CDR2 SYDVKM. CDR3 size: 15 residues. Trimming at V came to 6 bases and at J to 5 bases, leaving 10 bases not matched to a gene.